Shown below are 32 T cell receptor beta chains from a single sample sequenced in a study of T cell responses to AZD1222 COVID-19 vaccine. TCRdb keeps only in-frame clones here, not all; method: immunoSEQ multiplex PCR. Of some 140,000 clones in the sample, over 85% were seen once. The source material was peripheral blood, sampled on day 0 of AZD1222 vaccination. These receptors originate from an adult in good health.

The rearrangement joins TRBV4-2 to TRBJ1-5; D might be TRBD1 (5 bases). Deletions cut 1 base from V and 0 bases from J, with 7 bases between. The CDR3 spans 15 residues. Germline loops: CDR1 LGHNA, CDR2 YNFKEQ. In DNA form, the CDR3 reads TGTGCCAGCAGCCAAGGACAGTATAGCAATCAGCCCCAGCATTTT. Protein sequence: CASSQGQYSNQPQHF.

This sequence joins TRBV2 and TRBJ1-5; D gene ambiguous. The V end was cut by 0 bases, the J end by 9 bases, with 21 bases between. The CDR3 consists of 17 residues. Per the germline V gene, CDR1 is SNHLY and CDR2 is FYNNEI. The CDR3 DNA sequence: TGTGCCAGCAGTGAAGCGCTTCTAATCGGGCTTCAGATGCCCCAGCATTTT. It is translated as CASSEALLIGLQMPQHF.

The chain links TRBV7-2 to TRBJ2-3; the D gene is possibly TRBD2 (5 bases). The CDR3 is 15 residues long. Trimming took off 1 base at V and 4 bases at J, with 12 bases between the two ends. Germline V gives CDR1 SGHTA, CDR2 FQGNSA. The CDR3 nucleotides read TGTGCCAGCAGCTTAGAGTCGAGCGGCGCAGATACGCAGTATTTT. Translating gives CASSLESSGADTQYF.

The table lists this clone with a few counts. The rearrangement joins TRBV28 to TRBJ2-7; D is unresolved. This CDR3 has 13 residues. V was trimmed by 2 bases and J by 3 bases, leaving 8 bases between them. Germline V lookup: CDR1 MDHEN, CDR2 SYDVKM. This CDR3 is CASSLMSVYEQYF. The DNA of the CDR3 is TGTGCCAGCAGTTTAATGTCGGTCTACGAGCAGTACTTC.

This chain uses TRBV7-2 with TRBJ2-4; 11 bases are a match to TRBD2. Germline-derived CDR1 and CDR2 are SGHTA and FQGNSA. V dropped 4 bases and J dropped 10; count of bases not matched to a gene: 9. The CDR3 covers 15 residues. This CDR3 is CASSSALSSGRIQYF. In DNA form, the CDR3 reads TGTGCCAGCAGCTCCGCCCTCTCTAGCGGGAGGATTCAGTACTTC. The variable domain in full, with the rest retrieved from reference TRBV7-2 and TRBJ2-4, is GAGVSQSPSNKVTEKGKDVELRCDPISGHTALYWYRQSLGQGLEFLIYFQGNSAPDKSGLPSDRFSAERTGGSVSTLTIQRTQQEDSAVYLCASSSALSSGRIQYFGAGTRLSVL.

V is TRBV4-1 and J is TRBJ1-1; D is uncertain. Germline CDR1 MGHRA, CDR2 YSYEKL. Trimming stripped 4 bases from V and 0 bases from J, with 9 bases between. CDR3 size: 14 residues. The CDR3 DNA reads TGCGCCAGCAGCCCTGCCAGCTTGAACACTGAAGCTTTCTTT. The encoded protein is CASSPASLNTEAFF.

The chain joins TRBV7-9 to TRBJ1-2; perhaps TRBD1 as D (5 bases). The CDR3 spans 16 residues. The germline V gene encodes CDR1 SEHNR and CDR2 FQNEAQ (reference sequence). V gave up 4 bases and J gave up 4 bases, with 19 bases separating them. CDR3 sequence: CASSSSTDENLYGYTF. For the CDR3, the DNA is TGTGCCAGCAGCTCCTCGACAGACGAAAACCTCTATGGCTACACCTTC.

CDR3 nucleotide sequence: TGTGCCAGCAGCTCACACGGGGGATTAAGTCAGCCCCAGCATTTT. This translates into CASSSHGGLSQPQHF. The chain uses TRBV7-2 and TRBJ1-5, with D tentatively TRBD1 (5 bases). This CDR3 is 15 amino acids long. The germline V and J ends were trimmed by 4 bases and 6 bases, with 16 bases remaining between them. Germline assignment: CDR1 SGHTA and CDR2 FQGNSA. Using reference TRBV7-2 and TRBJ1-5 for the parts outside the CDR3, the full variable domain is GAGVSQSPSNKVTEKGKDVELRCDPISGHTALYWYRQSLGQGLEFLIYFQGNSAPDKSGLPSDRFSAERTGGSVSTLTIQRTQQEDSAVYLCASSSHGGLSQPQHFGDGTRLSIL.

The rearrangement joins TRBV27 to TRBJ1-4; D is uncertain. CDR1 is MNHEY, CDR2 SMNVEV, per germline (reference sequence). Between the trimmed V and J ends, which lost 6 bases and 8 bases, there was a span of 13 bases. The CDR3 contains 13 residues. CDR3 sequence reads: CASRPPTTEKLFF. For the CDR3, the DNA is TGTGCCAGCAGGCCACCAACTACCGAAAAACTGTTTTTT.

This clone came up once. V and J are TRBV30 and TRBJ1-4; possibly TRBD1 for D (6 bases). The CDR3 has 14 residues. V shed 3 bases and J shed 4 bases, with 12 bases lying between them. Germline assignment: CDR1 GTSNPN and CDR2 SVGIG (reference sequence). The CDR3 region is CAWRSGGFNEKLFF. CDR3 coding DNA: TGTGCCTGGAGAAGTGGGGGCTTTAATGAAAAACTGTTTTTT.

The J gene is TRBJ1-5, the V gene TRBV28; 10 nucleotides line up with TRBD1. CDR3 size: 20 residues. The germline V gene encodes CDR1 MDHEN and CDR2 SYDVKM. The junction had 16 bases not matched to a gene; V was cut back by 5 bases and J by 0 bases. Here the CDR3 DNA reads TGTGCCAGCAGTCCCAAACCGACCGGGACAGGGGTTTATAGCAATCAGCCCCAGCATTTT. Translated, it gives CASSPKPTGTGVYSNQPQHF.

V is TRBV5-8 and J is TRBJ2-1; D is perhaps TRBD2 (5 bases). The germline V gene encodes CDR1 SGHTS and CDR2 YDEGEE. The CDR3 runs 15 residues. V dropped 5 bases and J dropped 4 bases, with 16 bases sitting between them. DNA for the CDR3: TGTGCCAGCAGAACGGGCCCGGGATCGTACAATGAGCAGTTCTTC. Encoded protein: CASRTGPGSYNEQFF.

This chain connects TRBV6-5 to TRBJ1-3; weak D call: TRBD1 (6 bases). The CDR3 has 14 residues. The V gene's germline CDR1 is MNHEY and CDR2 SVGAGI. Deletions cut 2 bases from V and 7 bases from J, with 12 bases between. The CDR3, as DNA: TGTGCCAGCAGTTACGGGGACACGGCGAACACCATATATTTT. As protein: CASSYGDTANTIYF.

The V call is TRBV28, the J call TRBJ2-7, with D perhaps matching TRBD2 (6 bases). The CDR3 totals 14 residues. Trimming stripped 8 bases from V and 7 bases from J, with 21 bases between. Germline V gene lookup returns CDR1 MDHEN and CDR2 SYDVKM. CDR3 DNA: TGTGCCAGCCTGGGCGGGACGAAGTGGTGGGAGCAGTACTTC. This codes for CASLGGTKWWEQYF.

The CDR3 sequence is CASSEGLTGRGNYEQYF. The CDR3 DNA follows: TGTGCCAGCAGTGAAGGGTTGACGGGTCGGGGTAACTACGAGCAGTACTTC. The rearrangement uses TRBV6-1 and TRBJ2-7; TRBD2 is a possible D gene (5 bases). This CDR3 is 17 amino acids long. Germline CDR1 MNHNS, CDR2 SASEGT. Trimming cost V 1 base and J 3 bases, with 19 bases left between them.

This chain uses TRBV2 with TRBJ2-7, with 12 bases matching TRBD2. Trimming at V came to 6 bases and at J to 0 bases, leaving 3 bases not matched to a gene. Germline V gene lookup returns CDR1 SNHLY and CDR2 FYNNEI. CDR3 length: 15 residues. The CDR3 sequence is CASRPTSGSSYEQYF. In nucleotides, the CDR3 is TGTGCCAGCAGACCGACTAGCGGGAGCTCCTACGAGCAGTACTTC.

This rearrangement joins TRBV9 to TRBJ1-1; 7 positions agree with TRBD1. The CDR3 is 14 residues long. Germline CDR1 and CDR2: SGDLS and YYNGEE. The junction had 5 bases not matched to a gene; V was cut back by 4 bases and J by 2 bases. The CDR3: CASSPRGSNTEAFF. The CDR3, as DNA: TGTGCCAGCAGCCCCAGGGGGTCAAACACTGAAGCTTTCTTT.

The chain employs TRBV11-2 and TRBJ2-2; tentatively, D is TRBD1 (5 bases). Per the germline V gene, CDR1 is SGHAT and CDR2 is FQNNGV. The CDR3 runs 14 residues. V was clipped by 2 bases and J by 1 base, with 5 bases between them. CDR3 nucleotide sequence: TGTGCCAGCAGCTTAACAGGGAACACCGGGGAGCTGTTTTTT. This codes for CASSLTGNTGELFF.

The V call is TRBV19, the J call TRBJ2-1, with D perhaps matching TRBD2 (6 bases). The CDR3 runs to 13 residues. Trimming left V 6 bases short and J 4 bases short, with 10 bases between. Germline CDR1 reads LNHDA; CDR2 reads SQIVND (reference sequence). CDR3 bases: TGTGCCAGTAGCCGGACTATTTACAATGAGCAGTTCTTC. This codes for CASSRTIYNEQFF.

V gene TRBV2 combines with J gene TRBJ2-7, with 7 bases identical to TRBD2. V lost 7 bases to trimming and J lost 1 base; unmatched junction nucleotides: 7. The CDR3 totals 14 residues. Germline V CDR1 and CDR2: SNHLY, FYNNEI. The CDR3 loop reads CASMAGVVSYEQYF. For the CDR3, the DNA is TGTGCCAGCATGGCGGGAGTGGTATCCTACGAGCAGTACTTC.

The chain uses TRBV7-2 and TRBJ2-7; D is uncertain. CDR3 length equals 13 residues. V was shortened by 2 bases and J by 2 bases, with 7 bases between the two germline ends. CDR1 and CDR2 (germline): SGHTA, FQGNSA. The DNA of the CDR3 is TGTGCCAGCAGCTTACGCTATACCTACGAGCAGTACTTC. This codes for CASSLRYTYEQYF.

The gene calls are TRBV19 and TRBJ1-6; the D gene is possibly TRBD1 (5 bases). Trimming cost V 6 bases and J 10 bases, with 10 bases left between them. The CDR3 covers 12 residues. Germline V CDR1 and CDR2: LNHDA, SQIVND (reference sequence). CDR3 in amino acids: CASRQGESPLHF. CDR3 nucleotides: TGTGCCAGTAGGCAGGGAGAGTCACCCCTCCACTTT.

V is TRBV9 and J is TRBJ2-1; D remains ambiguous. The CDR3 is 13 amino acids. From germline, CDR1 is SGDLS and CDR2 YYNGEE. The ends were cut back, 0 bases at V and 0 bases at J, with 1 base in the middle. DNA for the CDR3: TGTGCCAGCAGCGTAGGCTCCTACAATGAGCAGTTCTTC. It yields the protein CASSVGSYNEQFF.

The gene calls are TRBV10-3 and TRBJ2-3, with 7 nucleotides matching TRBD2. The CDR3 sequence is 15 residues long. Germline CDR1 reads ENHRY; CDR2 reads SYGVKD. V shed 6 bases, J shed 2 bases, and the junction held 8 bases outside the gene matches. The CDR3 sequence: CAISSGTTTTDTQYF. CDR3 nucleotides: TGTGCCATCAGCTCCGGGACTACGACCACAGATACGCAGTATTTT.

The chain combines TRBV6-5 with TRBJ2-5, with a possible D match to TRBD1 (6 bases). The CDR3 is made up of 13 amino acids. Trimming left V 5 bases short and J 1 base short, with 8 bases between. Germline-derived CDR1 and CDR2 are MNHEY and SVGAGI. For the CDR3, the DNA is TGTGCCAGCAGTAGGACAGTCCAAGAGACCCAGTACTTC. This gives the protein CASSRTVQETQYF.

V is TRBV4-2 and J is TRBJ1-2; 7 bases are a match to TRBD1. The CDR3 spans 14 residues. Germline loops: CDR1 LGHNA, CDR2 YNFKEQ. V lost 4 bases, J lost 4 bases, and 6 bases stayed unmatched. The CDR3 protein is CASSRPNRGYGYTF. CDR3 sequence (DNA): TGTGCCAGCAGCCGCCCGAACAGGGGCTATGGCTACACCTTC.

The gene calls are TRBV18 and TRBJ1-3, with D unclear. Germline CDR1 reads KGHSH; CDR2 reads LQKENI. Trimming removed 0 bases from V and 0 bases from J, with 6 bases in between. The CDR3 is 15 residues long. The CDR3 DNA is TGTGCCAGCTCACCACCGGTCCGCTCTGGAAACACCATATATTTT. Translated: CASSPPVRSGNTIYF.

This chain uses TRBV24-1 with TRBJ1-5; D perhaps matches TRBD1 (6 bases). With 0 bases removed from V and 5 bases from J, the gap between germline ends came to 13 bases. The CDR3 runs to 16 residues. Germline CDR1 reads KGHDR; CDR2 reads SFDVKD. CDR3 loop: CATSDLGTPADQPQHF. The CDR3 region has the DNA TGTGCCACCAGTGATTTGGGGACACCCGCCGATCAGCCCCAGCATTTT.

The gene calls are TRBV4-1 and TRBJ1-2; D remains unclear. This CDR3 comprises 16 residues. Per the germline V gene, CDR1 is MGHRA and CDR2 is YSYEKL. The germline V and J ends were trimmed by 1 base and 4 bases, with 16 bases remaining between them. The CDR3 nucleotides read TGCGCCAGCAGCCAAGCGCTAGATGCCCACCCCTATGGCTACACCTTC. Translating it yields CASSQALDAHPYGYTF.

V and J are TRBV15 and TRBJ1-1; D is unresolved. Trimming removed 2 bases from V and 0 bases from J, with 7 bases in between. Germline CDR1 LNHNV, CDR2 YYDKDF (reference sequence). This CDR3 has 14 residues. CDR3 residues: CATSRSTLNTEAFF. The CDR3 nucleotides read TGTGCCACCAGCAGAAGTACATTGAACACTGAAGCTTTCTTT.

The chain combines TRBV6-1 with TRBJ2-7; the D is unclear. The CDR3 runs 12 residues. V lost 2 bases to trimming and J lost 6 bases, with 8 bases between them. Germline V lookup: CDR1 MNHNS, CDR2 SASEGT. The DNA of the CDR3 is TGTGCCAGCAGTGAATTGGTCGGCGAGCAGTACTTC. Translation: CASSELVGEQYF.

CDR3 in amino acids: CASSYSGRGGNQPQHF. Written as DNA, the CDR3 is TGTGCCAGCAGTTACTCAGGGAGGGGGGGCAATCAGCCCCAGCATTTT. The rearrangement links TRBV6-5 to TRBJ1-5; TRBD1 might be the D (6 bases). V shed 0 bases and J shed 2 bases, with 11 bases lying between them. This CDR3 is 16 amino acids long. Germline lookup yields CDR1 MNHEY and CDR2 SVGAGI.